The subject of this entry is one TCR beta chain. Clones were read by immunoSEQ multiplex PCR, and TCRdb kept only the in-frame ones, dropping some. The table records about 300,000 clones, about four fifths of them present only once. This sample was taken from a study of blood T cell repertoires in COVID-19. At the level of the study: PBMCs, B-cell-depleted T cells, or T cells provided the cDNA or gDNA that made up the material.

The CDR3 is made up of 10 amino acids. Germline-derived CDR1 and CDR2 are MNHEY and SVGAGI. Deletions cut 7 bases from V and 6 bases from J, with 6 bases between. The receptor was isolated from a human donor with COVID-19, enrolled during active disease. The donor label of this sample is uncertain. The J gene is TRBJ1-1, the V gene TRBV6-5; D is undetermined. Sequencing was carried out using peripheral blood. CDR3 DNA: TGTGCCAGCAATCCCGCTGAAGCTTTCTTT. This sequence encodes CASNPAEAFF.